Here is one T cell receptor beta chain with its context. The data are from a study of blood T cell repertoires in COVID-19. About the study: Acute and convalescent COVID-19 samples came from the United States, Italy and Spain. Nucleic acid was either cDNA or gDNA, and it came from T cells, B-cell-depleted T cells, or PBMCs.

Libraries were prepared by immunoSEQ multiplex PCR; TCRdb keeps only in-frame clonotypes and omits some of them. This sample has 180,000 or so clones, with approximately 84% found just once. V was shortened by 4 bases and J by 3 bases, with 18 bases between the two germline ends. Germline CDR1 and CDR2: SQVTM and ANQGSEA. The CDR3 totals 15 residues. The receptor's source is a human donor with acute or convalescent COVID-19. The donor label of this sample is uncertain. The rearrangement links TRBV29-1 to TRBJ1-2, with D unresolved. Sequencing was carried out using peripheral blood. The DNA of the CDR3 is TGCAGCGTTGTGGGGAGTAAGGGCCCTCACTATGGCTACACCTTC. This codes for CSVVGSKGPHYGYTF.